One sample yielded the 3 T cell receptor beta chains listed below, sequenced in a study of tissue T cells after allogeneic stem cell transplantation. Only in-frame clones appear in the TCRdb table, and some are missing; sequencing was by immunoSEQ multiplex PCR. The sample comprises 8,000 to 10,000 clones, roughly a third of which are singletons, and around 5.4% rests with the top ten. Time point meaning: mouse harvest day 14 after allogeneic transplant. Each mouse received 10^7 T-cell-depleted marrow cells plus 10^6 splenic CD5+ T cells by tail vein. Sequencing was performed on skin. These receptors all come from a female BALB/c mouse given C57BL/6 T cells with graft-versus-host disease after an allogeneic hematopoietic cell transplant.

About this clone: The listed genes are named as in mouse. Read sequence stops 1 residue before the CDR3 end, and the germline J gene provides the missing end. The rearrangement joins TRBV26 to TRBJ2-2; D gene uncertain. Germline V gene lookup returns CDR1 KGHPV and CDR2 FQNQEV (reference sequence). V dropped 1 base and J dropped 4 bases, with 7 bases sitting between them. This CDR3 contains 14 residues. Partial CDR3 DNA: TGTGCCAGCAGTCTGTTCGGGATCACCGGGCAGCTCTAC. The encoded protein is CASSLFGITGQLY. The entire CDR3 is CASSLFGITGQLYF.

Points on this clone: Here the gene names and germline are mouse. The CDR3 extends 1 residue past the end of the read, so its final part is completed from the germline J gene. The chain has TRBV26 and TRBJ1-5; the match to TRBD1 covers 7 bases. The CDR3 contains 15 residues. Trimming at V came to 6 bases and at J to 0 bases, leaving 5 bases not matched to a gene. Germline V gene data show CDR1 as KGHPV and CDR2 as FQNQEV (reference sequence). The sequenced CDR3 bases are TGTGCCAGCAGGCCGACAGGGTATAACAACCAGGCTCCGCTT. Amino acids: CASRPTGYNNQAPL. The entire CDR3 protein reads CASRPTGYNNQAPLF. The full variable domain, in which reference TRBV26 and TRBJ1-5 provide the parts outside the CDR3, is NSKVIQTPRYLVKGQGQKAKMRCIPEKGHPVVFWYQQNKNNEFKFLINFQNQEVLQQIDMTEKRFSAECPSNSPCSLEIQSSEAGDSALYLCASRPTGYNNQAPLFGEGTRLSVL.

Turning to this clone: Gene names are the mouse ones. The CDR3 end falls 1 residue outside the read, so it is completed with the germline J gene. This chain uses TRBV19 with TRBJ2-1; TRBD1 aligns across 8 bases. This CDR3 is 13 amino acids long. With 0 bases clipped from V and 7 bases from J, the junction kept 0 bases outside the gene matches. Germline V CDR1 and CDR2: FNHDT, SITEND (reference sequence). The sequenced CDR3 bases are TGTGCCAGCAGTATAGGACAGGGGGCTGAGCAGTTC. Translating gives CASSIGQGAEQF. The entire CDR3 is CASSIGQGAEQFF.